What follows is one TCR beta chain and its context. The target antigen is unknown. Unique molecular identifiers were present on cDNA, and template switching added a universal primer site. TCRdb fed the 5' RACE reads into MiXCR, producing one record per CDR3 protein. The sample shows 450,000 or so distinct CDR3 sequences, approximately 15% of them seen only once. This specimen comes from a study of identical twins. Study-level results: Excess sharing between twins was weaker in beta out-of-frame sequences.

V lost 5 bases to trimming and J lost 4 bases; unmatched junction nucleotides: 13. The CDR3 has 19 amino acids. The germline V gene has CDR1 SGHAT and CDR2 FQNNGV. The data also belong to a second study, concerning yellow fever vaccine responses in identical twins. That report adds: In identical twins, vaccine T cell responses appeared partly shared and partly individual.

This TCR came from a woman under 30 in good health. The J gene is TRBJ2-3, the V gene TRBV11-2, with TRBD2 matching 15 bases. Source material: CD4+ T cells sorted from blood. The CDR3 DNA reads TGTGCCAGCAGCACCCGGACTAGCGGGGGGGCCTCGGGAGCAGATACGCAGTATTTT. Its protein product is CASSTRTSGGASGADTQYF.